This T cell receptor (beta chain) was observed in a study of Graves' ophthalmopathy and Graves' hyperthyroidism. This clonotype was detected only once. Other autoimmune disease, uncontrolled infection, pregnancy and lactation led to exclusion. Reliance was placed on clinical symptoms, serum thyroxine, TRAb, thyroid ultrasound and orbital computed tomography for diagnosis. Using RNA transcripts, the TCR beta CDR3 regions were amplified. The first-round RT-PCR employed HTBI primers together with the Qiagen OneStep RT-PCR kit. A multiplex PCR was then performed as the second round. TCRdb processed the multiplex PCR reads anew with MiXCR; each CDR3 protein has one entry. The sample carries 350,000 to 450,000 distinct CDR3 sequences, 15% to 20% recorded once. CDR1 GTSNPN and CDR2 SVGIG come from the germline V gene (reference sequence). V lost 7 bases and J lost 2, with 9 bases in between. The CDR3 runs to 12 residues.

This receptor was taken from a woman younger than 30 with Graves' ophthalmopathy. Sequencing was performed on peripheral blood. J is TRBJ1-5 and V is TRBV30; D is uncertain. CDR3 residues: CALKEGNQPQHF. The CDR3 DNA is TGTGCCTTGAAGGAGGGCAATCAGCCCCAGCATTTT.